This T cell receptor (beta chain) was captured by sequencing in a study of cytomegalovirus exposure and HLA in healthy donors. In the PCR, 60 Vbeta and 13 Jbeta primers were used. Assay: immunoSEQ multiplex PCR; the TCRdb copy retains only in-frame clones and omits some. This repertoire shows fewer than 150,000 clones, about 86% found once; its top ten account for more than 4%. Concerning this clone itself: The antigen is unknown.

Germline V gene data show CDR1 as MNHEY and CDR2 as SVGAGI. This CDR3 comprises 14 residues. Deletions cut 0 bases from V and 8 bases from J, with 11 bases between. The study's findings and limits: Analysis was carried out at a later point, and it linked a missense DCLRE1C variant to TCR beta V- and J-gene trimming. Reports described diagnosis of cytomegalovirus status by the classifier as highly specific and sensitive. Earlier analysis looked at TCR beta V segments, and most were productive about 90% or about 30% of the time. Associated with HLA alleles at 0.05 false discovery rate in a later analysis were 17,000 or so TCR beta sequences.

The sequenced sample was PBMCs. The clonotype originates from a man between 40 and 49 years old in good health and CMV-seropositive. The V call is TRBV6-5, the J call TRBJ2-1, with D possibly being TRBD1 (6 bases). CDR3 region: CASSYSIPGDEQFF. The CDR3 DNA follows: TGTGCCAGCAGTTACTCTATTCCAGGGGATGAGCAGTTCTTC.